This T cell receptor beta chain was identified during a study of regulatory T cells in long-lasting Graves disease. Study-wide background: Antithyroid drugs had been taken by newly diagnosed Graves' patients for under 3 months.

Combining iRepertoire HTBI primers with Arm-PCR of CDR3 regions, the authors built TCR beta libraries. MiXCR was run by TCRdb on the multiplex PCR reads, yielding one entry per CDR3 protein. The sample comprises hundreds of thousands of distinct CDR3 sequences, more than 15% of which are singletons, and approximately 25% rests with the top ten. V lost 3 bases and J lost 7, with 10 bases in between. Germline loops: CDR1 LNHDA, CDR2 SQIVND (reference sequence). This CDR3 has 13 residues. Time point: newly diagnosed GD, antithyroid drugs for less than 3 months. After RNA was extracted from PBMCs, the TCR library was made from it. These same records also appear under a second study, on T cells in Graves' hyperthyroidism and ophthalmopathy. From that study: Uncontrolled infection, other autoimmune disease, pregnancy or lactation led to exclusion. Clonotypes that were expanded in thyroid above 0.001 mostly appeared in blood too.

This clonotype was sampled from a woman aged 35 to 59 with Graves disease. The source was peripheral blood mononuclear cells (PBMCs), collected at new diagnosis, from a patient treated with antithyroid drugs. The rearrangement uses TRBV19 and TRBJ1-5; D remains ambiguous. This CDR3 is CASSIQPGQPQHF. In nucleotides, the CDR3 is TGTGCCAGTAGTATTCAGCCGGGACAGCCCCAGCATTTT.